Following are 31 T cell receptor beta chains from one sample sequenced in a study of blood T cell repertoires in COVID-19. Profiling relied on immunoSEQ multiplex PCR, and the TCRdb table lists in-frame clones only, not all of them. Of approximately 100,000 clones listed, nearly 90% are singletons. The sample was peripheral blood. Source of these receptors: a man over 45 in a cohort sampled during active COVID-19.

V and J are TRBV18 and TRBJ1-1, with 10 bases lining up with TRBD1. V lost 3 bases, J lost 7 bases, and 5 bases stayed unmatched. Germline V lookup: CDR1 KGHSH, CDR2 LQKENI. CDR3 size: 14 residues. This chain's CDR3 is CASSPRQGAGEAFF. In DNA form, the CDR3 reads TGTGCCAGCTCACCCAGACAGGGGGCTGGTGAAGCTTTCTTT.

The V and J genes are TRBV27 and TRBJ1-6; D remains ambiguous. The V end was cut by 3 bases, the J end by 0 bases, with 6 bases between. The CDR3 totals 15 residues. CDR1 MNHEY and CDR2 SMNVEV come from the germline V gene (reference sequence). The chain's CDR3 is CASSLTGSYNSPLHF. The CDR3 DNA reads as TGTGCCAGCAGTTTGACGGGCTCCTATAATTCACCCCTCCACTTT.

Only one count was recorded for this clone. The chain couples TRBV5-1 to TRBJ2-3, with a tentative D call TRBD2 (5 bases). Germline CDR1 SGHRS, CDR2 YFSETQ. The CDR3 consists of 14 residues. V gave up 4 bases and J gave up 8 bases, with 17 bases separating them. The CDR3 region is CASSVAGGVGTQYF. The CDR3, as DNA: TGCGCCAGCAGCGTCGCCGGAGGTGTTGGTACGCAGTATTTT.

The J gene is TRBJ1-6, the V gene TRBV5-6; no definite D call. The CDR3 spans 16 residues. Trimming left V 1 base short and J 0 bases short, with 8 bases between. CDR1 SGHDT and CDR2 YYEEEE come from the germline V gene. The CDR3 is CASSLKRSSYNSPLHF. The CDR3 DNA reads TGTGCCAGCAGCTTGAAACGGAGCTCCTATAATTCACCCCTCCACTTT.

This clone was observed a few times. The CDR3 bases are TGTGCCAGTAGTAGGAAAACAGGGGAGACGAGCAATCAGCCCCAGCATTTT. This sequence encodes CASSRKTGETSNQPQHF. V gene TRBV19 combines with J gene TRBJ1-5, with 7 bases aligning to TRBD1. This CDR3 has 17 residues. After removal of 4 bases from V and 1 base from J, the junction contained 10 bases not matched to a gene. The V gene's germline CDR1 is LNHDA and CDR2 SQIVND (reference sequence).

The CDR3 loop is CASSGHWRLRADTQYF. CDR3 DNA sequence: TGTGCCAGCAGTGGTCATTGGCGTCTCAGGGCAGATACGCAGTATTTT. The chain links TRBV6-1 to TRBJ2-3; D is possibly TRBD1 (5 bases). V was pared by 4 bases and J by 4 bases, with 18 bases between. This CDR3 contains 16 residues. The germline V gene encodes CDR1 MNHNS and CDR2 SASEGT.

A remark on this clone: This CDR3 is also generated by other DNA sequences in the sample. This sequence joins TRBV7-3 and TRBJ2-2, with 7 bases fitting TRBD1. J lost 7 bases, V lost 4 bases, and 9 bases had no gene match. Germline V gene sequence: CDR1 SGHTA, CDR2 FQGTGA. The CDR3 is made up of 15 amino acids. CDR3 sequence: CASSSSGGRGGELFF. CDR3 in DNA: TGTGCCAGCAGCTCGTCAGGGGGTCGGGGCGGGGAGCTGTTTTTT.

The sample holds one count of this clone. The chain combines TRBV28 with TRBJ1-5; 8 bases line up with TRBD1. The CDR3 is made up of 16 amino acids. The trim removed 5 bases at V and 2 bases at J, leaving 8 bases unmatched. The V gene's germline CDR1 is MDHEN and CDR2 SYDVKM. The CDR3, as DNA: TGTGCCAGCAGTCCGGAACAGGGGGACGGCAATCAGCCCCAGCATTTT. Encoded protein: CASSPEQGDGNQPQHF.

This sequence joins TRBV28 and TRBJ1-1; D not certain. The CDR3 is made up of 13 amino acids. CDR1 is MDHEN, CDR2 SYDVKM, per germline. The V and J ends lost 2 bases and 1 base respectively, with 5 bases between them. The CDR3 DNA reads TGTGCCAGCAGTTTACTAGGGAACACTGAAGCTTTCTTT. Residues: CASSLLGNTEAFF.

In nucleotides, the CDR3 is TGCAGCGTTATGGTGGGGGGGGAAGGCACTGAAGCTTTCTTT. Protein sequence: CSVMVGGEGTEAFF. The rearrangement joins TRBV29-1 to TRBJ1-1; D is possibly TRBD1 (5 bases). The V gene's germline CDR1 is SQVTM and CDR2 ANQGSEA. Deletions cut 5 bases from V and 4 bases from J, with 17 bases between. The CDR3 is 14 amino acids. Full variable domain (missing parts from reference TRBV29-1 and TRBJ1-1): SAVISQKPSRDICQRGTSLTIQCQVDSQVTMMFWYRQQPGQSLTLIATANQGSEATYESGFVIDKFPISRPNLTFSTLTVSNMSPEDSSIYLCSVMVGGEGTEAFFGQGTRLTVV.

This clone was seen more than once but under ten times. This chain links TRBV18 with TRBJ1-1; 10 nucleotides match TRBD1. Unmatched junction bases numbered 2, after V lost 3 bases and J lost 4 bases. This CDR3 is built from 14 residues. The germline CDR1 and CDR2 sequences are KGHSH and LQKENI. DNA of the CDR3: TGTGCCAGCTCACCGGGACAGGGGCCCACTGAAGCTTTCTTT. Residues: CASSPGQGPTEAFF.

This chain connects TRBV6-1 to TRBJ1-1; TRBD1 is a possible D gene (6 bases). CDR1 and CDR2 (germline): MNHNS, SASEGT. The CDR3 loop spans 14 amino acids. Trimming stripped 5 bases from V and 1 base from J, with 11 bases between. As DNA, the CDR3 is TGTGCCAGCAGTCTAGGACAGAGGAACACTGAAGCTTTCTTT. Encoded protein: CASSLGQRNTEAFF.

CDR3 nucleotide sequence: TGTGCCAGCAGTTACTCGAGGGCAGGGGAGAATGAGCAGTTCTTC. Translation gives CASSYSRAGENEQFF. The rearrangement uses TRBV6-5 and TRBJ2-1; perhaps TRBD1 as D (6 bases). Germline lookup yields CDR1 MNHEY and CDR2 SVGAGI. Between the trimmed V and J ends, which lost 0 bases and 7 bases, there was a span of 13 bases. CDR3 length: 15 amino acids.

The chain uses TRBV6-5 and TRBJ1-4; D call uncertain. The CDR3 totals 15 residues. Trimming stripped 6 bases from V and 7 bases from J, with 18 bases between. CDR1 is MNHEY, CDR2 SVGAGI, per germline. The CDR3 is CASRARPREGEKLFF. In nucleotides, the CDR3 is TGTGCCAGCAGGGCTCGCCCCCGGGAAGGTGAAAAACTGTTTTTT.

The V and J genes are TRBV29-1 and TRBJ2-5, with D maybe TRBD1 (6 bases). This CDR3 has 16 amino acids. Deletions cut 3 bases from V and 2 bases from J, with 19 bases between. Looked up from germline, CDR1 is SQVTM and CDR2 is ANQGSEA. The DNA of the CDR3 is TGCAGCGTTGATACCAGGGGCCCCCCTGGGCAAGAGACCCAGTACTTC. It translates to CSVDTRGPPGQETQYF.

The chain joins TRBV7-2 to TRBJ2-1, with D possibly matching TRBD2 (6 bases). The CDR3 has 17 residues. Germline V CDR1 and CDR2: SGHTA, FQGNSA. Trimming left V 2 bases short and J 5 bases short, with 19 bases between. Here the CDR3 reads CASSLRGGAGEDNEQFF. In DNA, the CDR3 is TGTGCCAGCAGCTTACGAGGCGGGGCGGGCGAGGACAATGAGCAGTTCTTC.

This chain connects TRBV7-2 to TRBJ2-7; D is ambiguous. Trimming took 3 bases from V and 3 from J, leaving 9 bases between them. There are 13 residues in the CDR3. CDR1 is SGHTA, CDR2 FQGNSA, per germline. Here the CDR3 reads CASSLGSRYEQYF. The CDR3, as DNA: TGTGCCAGCAGCTTGGGCAGCCGCTACGAGCAGTACTTC. The whole variable domain, remainder taken from reference TRBV7-2 and TRBJ2-7, is GAGVSQSPSNKVTEKGKDVELRCDPISGHTALYWYRQSLGQGLEFLIYFQGNSAPDKSGLPSDRFSAERTGGSVSTLTIQRTQQEDSAVYLCASSLGSRYEQYFGPGTRLTVT.

This clone came up once. V is TRBV6-1 and J is TRBJ1-5; D unclear. This CDR3 has 14 residues. The germline CDR1 and CDR2 sequences are MNHNS and SASEGT. The V gene lost 2 bases and the J gene lost 4 bases, with 9 bases spanning the gap. The CDR3 sequence is CASSETGLNQPQHF. CDR3 DNA: TGTGCCAGCAGTGAAACGGGATTAAATCAGCCCCAGCATTTT.

The genes are TRBV27 and TRBJ2-3, with D maybe TRBD1 (6 bases). The V end lost 5 bases, the J end lost 3 bases, and 18 bases lay between the germline ends. Germline V gene sequence: CDR1 MNHEY, CDR2 SMNVEV (reference sequence). This CDR3 comprises 16 residues. CDR3 protein: CASSLQGSGRTDTQYF. Here the CDR3 DNA reads TGTGCCAGCAGTCTACAGGGCAGCGGTCGGACAGATACGCAGTATTTT.

The CDR3 nucleotides are TGTGCCAGCAGCTATTTACAGGGGGAGACCCAGTACTTC. Protein sequence: CASSYLQGETQYF. The J gene is TRBJ2-5, the V gene TRBV11-3; 7 bases map to TRBD1. V trimming: 4 bases; J trimming: 5 bases; junction bases outside the gene matches: 4. The CDR3 runs 13 residues. CDR1 is SGHNT and CDR2 is YENEEA in the germline V gene.

The V gene is TRBV11-3, the J gene TRBJ2-3, with a possible D match to TRBD2 (7 bases). Germline V CDR1 and CDR2: SGHNT, YENEEA. This CDR3 region has 17 residues. The V gene lost 0 bases and the J gene lost 2 bases, with 15 bases spanning the gap. CDR3 in DNA: TGTGCCAGCAGCTTAGATGGAGGGGGGAGGGCCACAGATACGCAGTATTTT. This encodes CASSLDGGGRATDTQYF. The variable domain in full, with the rest retrieved from reference TRBV11-3 and TRBJ2-3, is EAGVVQSPRYKIIEKKQPVAFWCNPISGHNTLYWYLQNLGQGPELLIRYENEEAVDDSQLPKDRFSAERLKGVDSTLKIQPAELGDSAVYLCASSLDGGGRATDTQYFGPGTRLTVL.

This clone was seen once. The chain has TRBV2 and TRBJ1-4; D is perhaps TRBD1 (5 bases). Germline CDR1 and CDR2: SNHLY and FYNNEI. The CDR3 is 11 amino acids. The CDR3 region has the DNA TGTGCTTGGGGCGCGGTTGAAAAACTGTTTTTT. Amino acid sequence: CAWGAVEKLFF.

The V and J genes are TRBV7-9 and TRBJ1-5; 7 bases are shared with TRBD1. Trimming removed 2 bases from V and 3 bases from J; junction bases left unmatched: 1. The CDR3 runs 14 residues. CDR1 is SEHNR, CDR2 FQNEAQ, per germline (reference sequence). CDR3 coding DNA: TGTGCCAGCAGCTTACAGGGGGTCAATCAGCCCCAGCATTTT. Amino acids: CASSLQGVNQPQHF.

The genes are TRBV5-6 and TRBJ1-4; D is unclear. Trimming cost V 5 bases and J 8 bases, with 10 bases left between them. The germline gives CDR1 SGHDT, CDR2 YYEEEE. CDR3 length: 12 residues. The CDR3 DNA is TGTGCCAGCAGTATAAGAAGCGAAAAACTGTTTTTT. It encodes CASSIRSEKLFF.

A word on this clone: Its ends do not fully match the called genes, so a read error is possible. The chain is built from TRBV10-2 and TRBJ2-2, with a tentative D call TRBD1 (6 bases). The CDR3 totals 13 residues. The V gene's germline CDR1 is WSHSY and CDR2 SAAADI. The CDR3 here is CATLTGNPGELFF. The CDR3, as DNA: TGCGCCACCCTAACAGGGAACCCCGGGGAGCTGTTTTTT.

The chain employs TRBV4-2 and TRBJ2-2; no clear D. Germline V gene sequence: CDR1 LGHNA, CDR2 YNFKEQ. This CDR3 comprises 15 residues. Trimming removed 0 bases at V and 6 bases at J, with 11 bases between. CDR3 region: CASSQEHRRPGELFF. In DNA, the CDR3 is TGTGCCAGCAGCCAAGAACACAGACGCCCCGGGGAGCTGTTTTTT.

The chain couples TRBV9 to TRBJ1-6; D is possibly TRBD1 (5 bases). The CDR3 extends over 16 amino acids. CDR1 and CDR2 from the germline V gene are SGDLS and YYNGEE. The V and J ends lost 3 bases and 2 bases respectively, with 12 bases between them. The CDR3 region has the DNA TGTGCCAGCAGCGAGAGCAGGGTGACCTATAATTCACCCCTCCACTTT. Protein: CASSESRVTYNSPLHF.

CDR3 sequence reads: CASTDWGGTDTQYF. CDR3 nucleotide sequence: TGTGCCAGTACGGACTGGGGGGGCACAGATACGCAGTATTTT. The rearrangement links TRBV19 to TRBJ2-3, with a possible D match to TRBD2 (6 bases). Germline CDR1 reads LNHDA; CDR2 reads SQIVND (reference sequence). V was trimmed by 7 bases and J by 1 base, leaving 12 bases between them. This CDR3 contains 14 residues.

The rearrangement uses TRBV6-2 or TRBV6-3 and TRBJ1-2; possible D gene TRBD1, 6 bases. CDR1 is MNHEY and CDR2 is SVGEGT in the germline V gene. This CDR3 comprises 16 residues. V lost 4 bases and J 0 bases, leaving 15 bases between the germline ends. CDR3 loop: CASSSPPGQSNYGYTF. Here the CDR3 DNA reads TGTGCCAGCAGTTCACCGCCCGGACAGTCTAACTATGGCTACACCTTC.

This clone was seen only a few times. The gene calls are TRBV6-5 and TRBJ2-3; possibly TRBD2 for D (5 bases). This CDR3 spans 15 amino acids. Trimming stripped 4 bases from V and 5 bases from J, with 16 bases between. Germline-derived CDR1 and CDR2 are MNHEY and SVGAGI. The CDR3 protein is CASSSGKKQRDTQYF. DNA of the CDR3: TGTGCCAGCAGTTCGGGGAAGAAGCAGAGAGATACGCAGTATTTT.

The chain couples TRBV6-5 to TRBJ1-3; unclear D gene. The V end lost 6 bases, the J end lost 7 bases, and 16 bases lay between the germline ends. The length of the CDR3 is 14 residues. Germline CDR1 reads MNHEY; CDR2 reads SVGAGI. CDR3 protein: CASSEGLLGNTIYF. CDR3 DNA: TGTGCCAGCAGCGAGGGCCTTCTGGGTAACACCATATATTTT.